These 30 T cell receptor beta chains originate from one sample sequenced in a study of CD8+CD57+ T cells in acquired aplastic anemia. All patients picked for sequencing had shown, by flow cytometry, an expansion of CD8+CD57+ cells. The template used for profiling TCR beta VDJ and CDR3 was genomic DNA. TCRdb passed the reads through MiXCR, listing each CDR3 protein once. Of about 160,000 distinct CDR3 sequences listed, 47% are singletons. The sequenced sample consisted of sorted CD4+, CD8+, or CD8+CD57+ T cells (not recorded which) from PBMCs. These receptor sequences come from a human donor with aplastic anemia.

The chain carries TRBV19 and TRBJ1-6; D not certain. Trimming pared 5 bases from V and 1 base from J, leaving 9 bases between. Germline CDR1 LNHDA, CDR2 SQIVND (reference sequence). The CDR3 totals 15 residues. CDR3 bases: TGTGCCAGTAGTTCCGAGGGTTCCTATAATTCACCCCTCCACTTT. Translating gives CASSSEGSYNSPLHF.

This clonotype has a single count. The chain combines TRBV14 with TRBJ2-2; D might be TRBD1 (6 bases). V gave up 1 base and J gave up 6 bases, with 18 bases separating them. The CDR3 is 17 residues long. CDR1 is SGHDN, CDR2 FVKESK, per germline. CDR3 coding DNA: TGTGCCAGCAGCCAAGTCCGGGCAGGGGTTATCGCCGGGGAGCTGTTTTTT. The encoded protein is CASSQVRAGVIAGELFF.

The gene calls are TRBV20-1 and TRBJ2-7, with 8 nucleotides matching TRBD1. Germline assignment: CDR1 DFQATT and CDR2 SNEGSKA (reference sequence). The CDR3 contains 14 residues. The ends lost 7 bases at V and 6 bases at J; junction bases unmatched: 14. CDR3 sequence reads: CSVCLTGALGEQYF. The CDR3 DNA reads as TGCAGTGTATGTCTGACAGGGGCCCTCGGCGAGCAGTACTTC.

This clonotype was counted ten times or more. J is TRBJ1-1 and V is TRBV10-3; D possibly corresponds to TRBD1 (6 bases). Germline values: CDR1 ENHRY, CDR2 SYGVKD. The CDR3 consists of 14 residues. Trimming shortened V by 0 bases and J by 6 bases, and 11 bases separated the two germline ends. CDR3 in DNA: TGTGCCATCAGTGAGTCGGGGGGGGGCGCTGAAGCTTTCTTT. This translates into CAISESGGGAEAFF.

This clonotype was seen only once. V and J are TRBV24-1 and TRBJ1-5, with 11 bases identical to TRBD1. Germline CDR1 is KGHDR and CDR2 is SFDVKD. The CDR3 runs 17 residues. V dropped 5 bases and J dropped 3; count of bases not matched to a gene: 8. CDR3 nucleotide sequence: TGTGCCACCAGTGCTGGGACAGGGGGGCTCGTCAATCAGCCCCAGCATTTT. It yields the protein CATSAGTGGLVNQPQHF.

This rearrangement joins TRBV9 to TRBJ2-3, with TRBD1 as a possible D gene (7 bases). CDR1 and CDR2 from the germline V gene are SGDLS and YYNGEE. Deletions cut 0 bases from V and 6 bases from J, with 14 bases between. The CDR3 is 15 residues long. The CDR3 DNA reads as TGTGCCAGCAGCGTAGAAGTCAGGGGGGCTGATACGCAGTATTTT. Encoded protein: CASSVEVRGADTQYF.

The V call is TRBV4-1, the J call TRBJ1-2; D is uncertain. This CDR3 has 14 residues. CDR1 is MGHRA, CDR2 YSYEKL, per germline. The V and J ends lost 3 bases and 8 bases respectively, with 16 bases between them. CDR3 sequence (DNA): TGCGCCAGCAGCCACGAATCCATTGTCCTGGGCTACACCTTC. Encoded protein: CASSHESIVLGYTF.

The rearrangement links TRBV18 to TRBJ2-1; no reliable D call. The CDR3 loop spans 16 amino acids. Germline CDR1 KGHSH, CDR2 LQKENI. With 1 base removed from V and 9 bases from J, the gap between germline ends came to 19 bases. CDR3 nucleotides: TGTGCCAGCTCACCACTCGTCCCCTCCGTGGGTTTTGAGCAGTTCTTC. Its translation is CASSPLVPSVGFEQFF.

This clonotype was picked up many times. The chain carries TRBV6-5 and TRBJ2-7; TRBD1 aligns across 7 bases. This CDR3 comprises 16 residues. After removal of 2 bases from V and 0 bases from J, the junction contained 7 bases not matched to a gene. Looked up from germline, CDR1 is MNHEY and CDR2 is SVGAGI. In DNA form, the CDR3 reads TGTGCCAGCAGTTACGGTCCGGGACAGAGCTCCTACGAGCAGTACTTC. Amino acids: CASSYGPGQSSYEQYF.

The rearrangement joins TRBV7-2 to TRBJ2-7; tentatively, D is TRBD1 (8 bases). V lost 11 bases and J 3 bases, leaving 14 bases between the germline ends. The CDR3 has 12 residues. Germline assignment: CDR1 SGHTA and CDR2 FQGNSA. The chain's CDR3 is CAVHRGGYEQYF. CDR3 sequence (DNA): TGTGCCGTCCACAGGGGGGGCTACGAGCAGTACTTC.

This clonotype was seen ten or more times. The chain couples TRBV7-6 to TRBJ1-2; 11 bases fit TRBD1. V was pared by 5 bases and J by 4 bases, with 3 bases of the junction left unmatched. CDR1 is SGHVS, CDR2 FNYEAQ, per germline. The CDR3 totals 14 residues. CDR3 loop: CASSLGQGVYGYTF. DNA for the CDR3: TGTGCCAGCAGCCTGGGACAGGGGGTCTATGGCTACACCTTC.

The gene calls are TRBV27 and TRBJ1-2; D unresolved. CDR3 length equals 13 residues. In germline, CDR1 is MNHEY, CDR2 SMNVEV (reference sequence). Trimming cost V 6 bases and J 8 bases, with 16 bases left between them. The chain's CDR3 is CASSPRGFLGYTF. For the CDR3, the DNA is TGTGCCAGCAGCCCGAGAGGCTTTCTGGGCTACACCTTC.

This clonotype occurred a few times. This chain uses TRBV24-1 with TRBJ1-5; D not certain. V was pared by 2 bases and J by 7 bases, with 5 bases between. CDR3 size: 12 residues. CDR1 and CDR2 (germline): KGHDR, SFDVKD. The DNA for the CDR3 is TGTGCCACCAGTGATTGGGGACAGCCCCAGCATTTT. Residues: CATSDWGQPQHF.

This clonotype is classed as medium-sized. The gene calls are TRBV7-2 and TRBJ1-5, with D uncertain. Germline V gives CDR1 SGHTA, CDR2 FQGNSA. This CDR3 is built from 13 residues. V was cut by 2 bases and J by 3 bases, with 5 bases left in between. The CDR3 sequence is CASSLIDNQPQHF. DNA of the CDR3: TGTGCCAGCAGCTTAATCGACAATCAGCCCCAGCATTTT. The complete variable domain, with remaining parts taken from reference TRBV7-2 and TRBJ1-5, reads GAGVSQSPSNKVTEKGKDVELRCDPISGHTALYWYRQSLGQGLEFLIYFQGNSAPDKSGLPSDRFSAERTGGSVSTLTIQRTQQEDSAVYLCASSLIDNQPQHFGDGTRLSIL.

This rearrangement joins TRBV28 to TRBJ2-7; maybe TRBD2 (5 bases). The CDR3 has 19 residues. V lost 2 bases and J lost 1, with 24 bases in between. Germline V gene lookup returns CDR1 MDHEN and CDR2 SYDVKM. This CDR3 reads CASSLRGRRSSSSSYEQYF. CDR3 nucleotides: TGTGCCAGCAGTTTACGCGGCCGAAGATCTAGCTCCTCTTCCTACGAGCAGTACTTC.

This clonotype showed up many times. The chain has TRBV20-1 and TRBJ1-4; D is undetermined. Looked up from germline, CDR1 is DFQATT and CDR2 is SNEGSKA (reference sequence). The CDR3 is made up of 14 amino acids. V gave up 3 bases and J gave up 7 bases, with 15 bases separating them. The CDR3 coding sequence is TGCAGTGCTAGGGGATTCCTGGGAGGTGAAAAACTGTTTTTT. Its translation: CSARGFLGGEKLFF.

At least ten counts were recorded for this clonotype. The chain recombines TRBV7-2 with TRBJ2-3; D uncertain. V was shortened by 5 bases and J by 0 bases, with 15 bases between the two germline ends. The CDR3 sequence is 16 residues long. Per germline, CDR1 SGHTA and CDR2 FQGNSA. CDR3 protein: CASSLRHAISTDTQYF. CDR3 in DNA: TGTGCCAGCAGCCTTCGGCACGCGATTAGCACAGATACGCAGTATTTT.

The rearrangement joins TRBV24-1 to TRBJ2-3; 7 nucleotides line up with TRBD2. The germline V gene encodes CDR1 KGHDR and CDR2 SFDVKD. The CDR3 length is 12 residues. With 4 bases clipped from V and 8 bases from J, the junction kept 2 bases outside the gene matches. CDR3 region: CATSDLAGTQYF. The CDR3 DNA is TGTGCCACCAGTGACTTAGCGGGTACGCAGTATTTT.

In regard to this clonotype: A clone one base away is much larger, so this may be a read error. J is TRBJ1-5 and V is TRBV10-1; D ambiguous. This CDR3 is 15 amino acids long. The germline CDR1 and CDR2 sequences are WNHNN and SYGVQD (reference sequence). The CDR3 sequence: CASSESFYGSQPQHF. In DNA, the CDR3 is TGTGCCAGCAGTGAATCGTTTTATGGGAGTCAGCCCCAGCATTTT.

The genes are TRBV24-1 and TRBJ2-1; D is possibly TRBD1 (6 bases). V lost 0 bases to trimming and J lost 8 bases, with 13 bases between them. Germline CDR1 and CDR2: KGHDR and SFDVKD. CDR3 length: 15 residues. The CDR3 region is CATSDLRGAGDEQFF. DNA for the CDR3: TGTGCCACCAGTGATTTGCGGGGCGCAGGGGATGAGCAGTTCTTC.

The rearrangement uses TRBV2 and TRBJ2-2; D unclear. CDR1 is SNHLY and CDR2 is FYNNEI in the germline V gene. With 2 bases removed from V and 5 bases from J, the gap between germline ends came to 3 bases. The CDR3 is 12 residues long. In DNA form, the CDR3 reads TGTGCCAGCAGTGAAAGGACCGGGGAGCTGTTTTTT. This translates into CASSERTGELFF.

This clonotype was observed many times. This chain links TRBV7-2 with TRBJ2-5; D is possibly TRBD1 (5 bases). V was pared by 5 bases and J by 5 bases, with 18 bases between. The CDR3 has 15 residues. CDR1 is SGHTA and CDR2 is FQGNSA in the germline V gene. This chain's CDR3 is CASSQTFGRVETQYF. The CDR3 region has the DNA TGTGCCAGCAGCCAGACATTCGGCAGGGTGGAGACCCAGTACTTC.

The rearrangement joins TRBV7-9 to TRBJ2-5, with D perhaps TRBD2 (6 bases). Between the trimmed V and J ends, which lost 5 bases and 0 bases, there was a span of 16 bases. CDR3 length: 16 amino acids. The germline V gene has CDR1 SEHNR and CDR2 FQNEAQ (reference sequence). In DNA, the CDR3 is TGTGCCAGCAGCATACTAGATTGGACTAACCAAGAGACCCAGTACTTC. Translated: CASSILDWTNQETQYF.

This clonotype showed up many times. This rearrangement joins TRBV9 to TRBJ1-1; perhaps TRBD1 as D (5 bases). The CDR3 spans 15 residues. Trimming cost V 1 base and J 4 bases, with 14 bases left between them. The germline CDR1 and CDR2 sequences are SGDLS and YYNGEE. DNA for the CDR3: TGTGCCAGCAGCGTACGGGGGGGAGTTGGCACTGAAGCTTTCTTT. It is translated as CASSVRGGVGTEAFF.

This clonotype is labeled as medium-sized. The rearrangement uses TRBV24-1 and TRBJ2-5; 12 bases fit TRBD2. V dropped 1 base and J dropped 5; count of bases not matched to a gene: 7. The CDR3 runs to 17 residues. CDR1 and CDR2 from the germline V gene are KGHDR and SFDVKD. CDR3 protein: CATSDFGLAGGKETQYF. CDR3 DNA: TGTGCCACCAGTGATTTTGGGCTAGCGGGAGGGAAGGAGACCCAGTACTTC.

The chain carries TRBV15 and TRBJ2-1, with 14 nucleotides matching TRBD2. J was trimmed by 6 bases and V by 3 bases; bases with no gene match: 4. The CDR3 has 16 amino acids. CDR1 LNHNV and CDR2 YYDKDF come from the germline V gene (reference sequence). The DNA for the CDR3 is TGTGCCACCAGCAGGGGGACTAGCGGGGGACTCAATGAGCAGTTCTTC. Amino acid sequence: CATSRGTSGGLNEQFF.

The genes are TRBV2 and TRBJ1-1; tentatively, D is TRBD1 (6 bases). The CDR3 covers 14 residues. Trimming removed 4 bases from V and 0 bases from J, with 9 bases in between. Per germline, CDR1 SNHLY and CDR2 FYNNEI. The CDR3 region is CASSARTVNTEAFF. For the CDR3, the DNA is TGTGCCAGCAGTGCCAGGACAGTGAACACTGAAGCTTTCTTT. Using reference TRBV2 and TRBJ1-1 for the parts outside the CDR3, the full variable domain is EPEVTQTPSHQVTQMGQEVILRCVPISNHLYFYWYRQILGQKVEFLVSFYNNEISEKSEIFDDQFSVERPDGSNFTLKIRSTKLEDSAMYFCASSARTVNTEAFFGQGTRLTVV.

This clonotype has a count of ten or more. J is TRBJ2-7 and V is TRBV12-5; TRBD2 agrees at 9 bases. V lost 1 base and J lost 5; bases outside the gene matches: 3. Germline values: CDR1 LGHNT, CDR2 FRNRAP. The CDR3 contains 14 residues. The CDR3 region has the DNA TGTGCTAGTGGTTTGGCCCTAGCGGGAAACGAGCAGTACTTC. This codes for CASGLALAGNEQYF.

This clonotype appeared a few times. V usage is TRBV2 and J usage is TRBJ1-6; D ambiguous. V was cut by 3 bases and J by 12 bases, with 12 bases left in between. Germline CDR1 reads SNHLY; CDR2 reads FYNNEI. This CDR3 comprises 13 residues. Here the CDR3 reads CASSDQVAEPLHF. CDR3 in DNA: TGTGCCAGCAGTGACCAGGTGGCAGAACCCCTCCACTTT.

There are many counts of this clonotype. CDR3 coding DNA: TGCAGTGCTAGAGAAGACGGGACATTAATTGGTCAGCCCCAGCATTTT. Amino acids: CSAREDGTLIGQPQHF. The rearrangement joins TRBV20-1 to TRBJ1-5; tentatively, D is TRBD1 (6 bases). The CDR3 is made up of 16 amino acids. V lost 0 bases, J lost 6 bases, and 18 bases lay in between. CDR1 and CDR2 (germline): DFQATT, SNEGSKA (reference sequence).